These 28 T cell receptor beta chains came from one sample sequenced in a study of OX40 agonist ivuxolimab in advanced cancers. Libraries were prepared by immunoSEQ multiplex PCR; TCRdb keeps only in-frame clonotypes and omits some of them. The sample holds about 68,000 clones, roughly nine tenths seen once. This specimen was CD4+ or CD8+ T cells sorted from blood, taken in a trial of the OX40 agonist ivuxolimab. The origin of the receptors is an adult with an advanced solid tumor such as melanoma, head and neck, liver or kidney cancer.

The CDR3 nucleotides read TGTGCCAGTAGTAAAACGGGACTAGCGGGAGTAAGGTATAATGAGCAGTTCTTC. Protein: CASSKTGLAGVRYNEQFF. This rearrangement joins TRBV19 to TRBJ2-1, with 14 bases aligning to TRBD2. The CDR3 totals 18 residues. J lost 7 bases, V lost 4 bases, and 12 bases had no gene match. CDR1 is LNHDA, CDR2 SQIVND, per germline (reference sequence). Variable domain in full (rest from reference TRBV19 and TRBJ2-1): DGGITQSPKYLFRKEGQNVTLSCEQNLNHDAMYWYRQDPGQGLRLIYYSQIVNDFQKGDIAEGYSVSREKKESFPLTVTSAQKNPTAFYLCASSKTGLAGVRYNEQFFGPGTRLTVL.

The genes are TRBV14 and TRBJ2-5; D not resolved. CDR3 length equals 13 residues. Deletions cut 0 bases from V and 5 bases from J, with 7 bases between. Germline lookup yields CDR1 SGHDN and CDR2 FVKESK. The chain's CDR3 is CASSQELGETQYF. In DNA form, the CDR3 reads TGTGCCAGCAGCCAAGAGTTGGGGGAGACCCAGTACTTC.

The CDR3 DNA is TGTGCCAGCAGCCAAGGGGTCGAAGCTTTCTTT. Translation: CASSQGVEAFF. The chain is built from TRBV28 and TRBJ1-1; D is possibly TRBD1 (5 bases). The CDR3 runs to 11 residues. From germline, CDR1 is MDHEN and CDR2 SYDVKM. V lost 6 bases, J lost 8 bases, and 10 bases lay in between.

The rearrangement joins TRBV9 to TRBJ2-1; 8 positions agree with TRBD2. V shed 0 bases, J shed 9 bases, and the junction held 8 bases outside the gene matches. Germline V CDR1 and CDR2: SGDLS, YYNGEE. This CDR3 contains 15 residues. CDR3 region: CASSVGREGRGEQFF. The CDR3 DNA follows: TGTGCCAGCAGCGTAGGTCGGGAGGGCCGGGGTGAGCAGTTCTTC.

The rearrangement uses TRBV10-3 and TRBJ2-2, with 8 bases matching TRBD2. Germline loops: CDR1 ENHRY, CDR2 SYGVKD. The CDR3 runs to 15 residues. With V trimmed by 4 bases and J by 6 bases, 7 bases remained unmatched. CDR3 in amino acids: CAISAAGGDAGELFF. The DNA of the CDR3 is TGTGCCATCAGTGCCGCGGGGGGTGACGCCGGGGAGCTGTTTTTT.

The rearrangement joins TRBV29-1 to TRBJ1-1, with D possibly being TRBD1 (5 bases). The CDR3 runs 11 residues. Per germline, CDR1 SQVTM and CDR2 ANQGSEA. Trimming left V 6 bases short and J 3 bases short, with 8 bases between. The CDR3 sequence is CSVGDYTEAFF. CDR3 nucleotide sequence: TGCAGCGTAGGGGATTACACTGAAGCTTTCTTT.

This chain links TRBV7-3 with TRBJ2-3; a possible D gene is TRBD2 (5 bases). The CDR3 has 15 residues. Trimming took off 1 base at V and 4 bases at J, with 12 bases between the two ends. From germline, CDR1 is SGHTA and CDR2 FQGTGA. CDR3 in DNA: TGTGCCAGCAGCTTAAGTCCCGGGAATCCAGATACGCAGTATTTT. Protein product: CASSLSPGNPDTQYF. The full variable domain, with the rest looked up from reference TRBV7-3 and TRBJ2-3, is GAGVSQTPSNKVTEKGKYVELRCDPISGHTALYWYRQSLGQGPEFLIYFQGTGAADDSGLPNDRFFAVRPEGSVSTLKIQRTERGDSAVYLCASSLSPGNPDTQYFGPGTRLTVL.

The chain is built from TRBV7-8 and TRBJ1-5; TRBD1 matches at 7 bases. The CDR3 has 15 amino acids. Germline-derived CDR1 and CDR2 are SGHVS and FQNEAQ. Losses at the gene ends were 1 base for V and 5 bases for J; bases not matched to a gene: 5. As DNA, the CDR3 is TGTGCCAGCAGCTTAGACAGGGGTCGTGATCAGCCCCAGCATTTT. This translates into CASSLDRGRDQPQHF.

This clone was picked up one time. CDR3 protein: CASSLAGPNSGANVLTF. CDR3 bases: TGCGCCAGCAGCTTGGCCGGACCGAACTCTGGGGCCAACGTCCTGACTTTC. This chain joins TRBV5-1 and TRBJ2-6; D not resolved. The CDR3 runs to 17 residues. Germline values: CDR1 SGHRS, CDR2 YFSETQ. The V end lost 0 bases, the J end lost 0 bases, and 10 bases lay between the germline ends.

The V call is TRBV7-8, the J call TRBJ1-2; D unclear. Trimming removed 1 base from V and 7 bases from J, with 13 bases in between. CDR3 length: 14 residues. Germline values: CDR1 SGHVS, CDR2 FQNEAQ. CDR3 nucleotides: TGTGCCAGCAGCTTAGTCATGCCCTCCGTTGGCTACACCTTC. Translation gives CASSLVMPSVGYTF.

This clone appeared a single time. The V gene is TRBV7-3, the J gene TRBJ2-5; the D gene is possibly TRBD1 (5 bases). Germline lookup yields CDR1 SGHTA and CDR2 FQGTGA. V was clipped by 2 bases and J by 2 bases, with 12 bases between them. The CDR3 runs 15 residues. DNA for the CDR3: TGTGCCAGCAGCTTAGGTACGACAGCACAAGAGACCCAGTACTTC. Amino acid sequence: CASSLGTTAQETQYF.

CDR3 in DNA: TGTGCCAGCTCTCCTCGAGCGGGACCTAGCACAGATACGCAGTATTTT. As protein: CASSPRAGPSTDTQYF. The chain combines TRBV18 with TRBJ2-3, with 7 bases fitting TRBD2. V gave up 6 bases and J gave up 0 bases; unmatched junction bases: 9. The CDR3 runs 16 residues. From germline, CDR1 is KGHSH and CDR2 LQKENI.

The genes are TRBV5-4 and TRBJ1-2; tentatively, D is TRBD1 (5 bases). Germline loops: CDR1 SGHNT, CDR2 YYREEE (reference sequence). The CDR3 is 15 residues long. V was cut by 0 bases and J by 13 bases, with 22 bases left in between. CDR3 residues: CASSLAEWGTTWGTF. The CDR3 bases are TGTGCCAGCAGCTTGGCCGAGTGGGGGACGACATGGGGCACCTTC.

The chain has TRBV5-1 and TRBJ2-3; TRBD1 agrees at 8 bases. Germline assignment: CDR1 SGHRS and CDR2 YFSETQ. J lost 0 bases, V lost 3 bases, and 6 bases had no gene match. The CDR3 is 16 residues long. The CDR3 sequence is CASSSMTGVSTDTQYF. The DNA for the CDR3 is TGCGCCAGCAGCTCTATGACAGGGGTTAGCACAGATACGCAGTATTTT.

The chain couples TRBV25-1 to TRBJ1-5; no reliable D call. CDR3 size: 11 residues. The V gene lost 3 bases and the J gene lost 12 bases, with 9 bases spanning the gap. Germline CDR1 MGHDK, CDR2 SYGVNS. The DNA for the CDR3 is TGTGCCAGCAGTGAGGGGAAGCTCCAGCATTTT. As protein: CASSEGKLQHF.

V is TRBV5-1 and J is TRBJ2-5; D is perhaps TRBD2 (6 bases). The CDR3 is made up of 16 amino acids. The V and J ends lost 4 bases and 5 bases respectively, with 21 bases between them. The germline V gene encodes CDR1 SGHRS and CDR2 YFSETQ. The CDR3 DNA follows: TGCGCCAGCAGCCTTGGGGAGCGGGCGGGCGCGGAGACCCAGTACTTC. Residues: CASSLGERAGAETQYF.

This clone was observed a single time. The chain couples TRBV6-1 to TRBJ1-1, with 7 bases matching TRBD1. V was pared by 7 bases and J by 0 bases, with 5 bases of the junction left unmatched. In germline, CDR1 is MNHNS, CDR2 SASEGT. This CDR3 is 14 amino acids long. Written as DNA, the CDR3 is TGTGCCAGCACCCGGGACAGTTTGAACACTGAAGCTTTCTTT. As protein: CASTRDSLNTEAFF.

The chain uses TRBV19 and TRBJ2-2, with 8 bases identical to TRBD1. CDR3 size: 14 residues. The junction had 7 bases not matched to a gene; V was cut back by 5 bases and J by 8 bases. CDR1 and CDR2 (germline): LNHDA, SQIVND (reference sequence). The CDR3 DNA sequence: TGTGCCAGTAGTTCCCAGGGGGCGCCTGGGGAGCTGTTTTTT. Translating gives CASSSQGAPGELFF.

This sequence joins TRBV10-3 and TRBJ2-1, with D possibly being TRBD1 (5 bases). CDR1 and CDR2 (germline): ENHRY, SYGVKD. The CDR3 consists of 14 residues. Trimming left V 2 bases short and J 8 bases short, with 13 bases between. The chain's CDR3 is CAISEGTGRDEQFF. DNA for the CDR3: TGTGCCATCAGTGAGGGCACAGGACGAGATGAGCAGTTCTTC.

The V gene is TRBV18, the J gene TRBJ2-5, with TRBD2 matching 10 bases. The J call may not be correct, given that the DNA end is closer to TRBJ2-7. Per germline, CDR1 KGHSH and CDR2 LQKENI. The CDR3 has 15 residues. CDR3 protein: CASSPETSGYYEQYF. CDR3 bases: TGTGCCAGCTCACCAGAGACTAGCGGGTACTACGAGCAGTACTTC.

The chain combines TRBV29-1 with TRBJ2-1; 9 nucleotides line up with TRBD2. The CDR3 loop spans 16 amino acids. Germline V gene data show CDR1 as SQVTM and CDR2 as ANQGSEA. V was pared by 6 bases and J by 8 bases, with 17 bases of the junction left unmatched. The CDR3 coding sequence is TGCAGCGTGGACAACTCCGGGACTAGCCGGGGGGATGAGCAGTTCTTC. It is translated as CSVDNSGTSRGDEQFF.

The chain employs TRBV6-1 and TRBJ1-5, with 10 bases matching TRBD1. V was pared by 8 bases and J by 7 bases, with 5 bases of the junction left unmatched. CDR1 and CDR2 from the germline V gene are MNHNS and SASEGT. The CDR3 is 13 residues long. Written as DNA, the CDR3 is TGTGCCAGCCGACAGGGGGCCTGGCAGCCCCAGCATTTT. This sequence encodes CASRQGAWQPQHF.

The V gene is TRBV6-1, the J gene TRBJ1-1; tentatively, D is TRBD1 (6 bases). V was trimmed by 5 bases and J by 3 bases, leaving 10 bases between them. The CDR3 runs 13 residues. From germline, CDR1 is MNHNS and CDR2 SASEGT. The DNA for the CDR3 is TGTGCCAGCAGTACAGGACAGTACACTGAAGCTTTCTTT. It specifies CASSTGQYTEAFF.

As for this clone: The sample has other DNA sequences that encode this CDR3 too. V and J are TRBV29-1 and TRBJ2-7; 9 bases are shared with TRBD1. V lost 7 bases and J lost 5; bases outside the gene matches: 9. Germline V gene data show CDR1 as SQVTM and CDR2 as ANQGSEA. There are 13 residues in the CDR3. DNA of the CDR3: TGCAGCGGGGGCGGGACAGGGCCCCACGAGCAGTACTTC. It codes for CSGGGTGPHEQYF.

The rearrangement uses TRBV18 and TRBJ2-7, with 9 bases lining up with TRBD1. Trimming removed 6 bases from V and 6 bases from J; junction bases left unmatched: 6. CDR1 is KGHSH and CDR2 is LQKENI in the germline V gene. This CDR3 spans 13 amino acids. CDR3 nucleotides: TGTGCCAGCTCCCGACAGGGGGGTTCCGAGCAGTACTTC. This codes for CASSRQGGSEQYF. Combining the CDR3 with reference TRBV18 and TRBJ2-7 gives the whole variable domain NAGVMQNPRHLVRRRGQEARLRCSPMKGHSHVYWYRQLPEEGLKFMVYLQKENIIDESGMPKERFSAEFPKEGPSILRIQQVVRGDSAAYFCASSRQGGSEQYFGPGTRLTVT.

This chain's CDR3 is CAISGTKSSYNSPLHF. CDR3 in DNA: TGTGCCATCAGTGGGACAAAGAGCTCCTATAATTCACCCCTCCACTTT. The rearrangement links TRBV10-3 to TRBJ1-6, with D tentatively TRBD1 (5 bases). CDR3 length: 16 amino acids. Trimming removed 4 bases at V and 0 bases at J, with 10 bases between. CDR1 is ENHRY, CDR2 SYGVKD, per germline.

The chain joins TRBV5-1 to TRBJ1-3; a weak D match, TRBD1 (5 bases). Trimming pared 4 bases from V and 0 bases from J, leaving 11 bases between. The CDR3 totals 15 residues. Germline lookup yields CDR1 SGHRS and CDR2 YFSETQ. CDR3 loop: CASSVTGDSGNTIYF. The CDR3 nucleotides read TGCGCCAGCAGCGTCACAGGTGACTCTGGAAACACCATATATTTT. The complete variable domain, with remaining parts taken from reference TRBV5-1 and TRBJ1-3, reads KAGVTQTPRYLIKTRGQQVTLSCSPISGHRSVSWYQQTPGQGLQFLFEYFSETQRNKGNFPGRFSGRQFSNSRSEMNVSTLELGDSALYLCASSVTGDSGNTIYFGEGSWLTVV.

The chain is built from TRBV5-5 and TRBJ1-6, with D perhaps matching TRBD1 (5 bases). Trimming removed 1 base from V and 6 bases from J, with 11 bases in between. The CDR3 is 15 amino acids. Germline values: CDR1 SGHKS, CDR2 YYEKEE (reference sequence). CDR3 in DNA: TGTGCCAGCAGCTTGACCGCGACAGCTAATTCACCCCTCCACTTT. Translated, it gives CASSLTATANSPLHF.